A single sample is the source of the 27 T cell receptor beta chains below, sequenced in a study of blood T cell repertoires in COVID-19. Measured with immunoSEQ multiplex PCR; TCRdb has only the in-frame clones, and not every one. This sample has roughly 150,000 clones; around 80% occur once, and the top ten carry approximately 6%. The sequenced sample was PBMCs or T cells enriched from blood (not recorded which). These receptors were collected from a woman between 50 and 59 years old who had recovered from COVID-19.

The chain couples TRBV14 to TRBJ1-4; no firm D call. This CDR3 is 13 amino acids long. V lost 0 bases to trimming and J lost 8 bases, with 7 bases between them. Germline V gives CDR1 SGHDN, CDR2 FVKESK. The CDR3 reads CASSQDLREKLFF. The CDR3 bases are TGTGCCAGCAGCCAAGATCTACGCGAAAAACTGTTTTTT.

The V gene is TRBV5-1, the J gene TRBJ1-5; 7 bases align to TRBD1. The CDR3 has 13 amino acids. Germline-derived CDR1 and CDR2 are SGHRS and YFSETQ. V lost 4 bases to trimming and J lost 11 bases; unmatched junction nucleotides: 9. CDR3 DNA sequence: TGCGCCAGCAGCGGGACAGAGTTGAGGGCCCAGCATTTT. This codes for CASSGTELRAQHF.

The J gene is TRBJ1-6, the V gene TRBV7-9; 10 bases are shared with TRBD1. From germline, CDR1 is SEHNR and CDR2 FQNEAQ (reference sequence). Losses at the gene ends were 1 base for V and 10 bases for J; bases not matched to a gene: 7. The CDR3 is 16 amino acids. The CDR3 is CASSLGGTGEYSPLHF. CDR3 DNA: TGTGCCAGCAGCTTAGGGGGGACAGGGGAATACTCACCCCTCCACTTT.

In this sample, this clone turned up many times. The chain couples TRBV6-5 to TRBJ2-2; D is uncertain. V lost 7 bases and J 0 bases, leaving 6 bases between the germline ends. This CDR3 is built from 13 residues. From germline, CDR1 is MNHEY and CDR2 SVGAGI. The CDR3 coding sequence is TGTGCCAGCACTACCCCGAACACCGGGGAGCTGTTTTTT. This gives the protein CASTTPNTGELFF.

The chain has TRBV29-1 and TRBJ1-3; no clear D gene. V shed 5 bases and J shed 0 bases, with 8 bases lying between them. Germline CDR1 is SQVTM and CDR2 is ANQGSEA. CDR3 length equals 13 residues. For the CDR3, the DNA is TGCAGCGTTTCCCCAGACTCTGGAAACACCATATATTTT. Translated, it gives CSVSPDSGNTIYF. Filled out from reference TRBV29-1 and TRBJ1-3, the complete variable domain reads SAVISQKPSRDICQRGTSLTIQCQVDSQVTMMFWYRQQPGQSLTLIATANQGSEATYESGFVIDKFPISRPNLTFSTLTVSNMSPEDSSIYLCSVSPDSGNTIYFGEGSWLTVV.

The J gene is TRBJ1-4, the V gene TRBV5-1; 10 nucleotides align to TRBD1. The CDR3 spans 16 residues. With V trimmed by 3 bases and J by 15 bases, 17 bases remained unmatched. Germline V gene lookup returns CDR1 SGHRS and CDR2 YFSETQ. CDR3 in amino acids: CASSSRPGTGAIGLFF. In DNA form, the CDR3 reads TGCGCCAGCAGCTCGCGCCCCGGGACAGGGGCCATAGGGTTGTTTTTT.

CDR3 coding DNA: TGTGCCAGCAGTGAAGATAAGGGCAGGGAAAGGTATCAGCCCCAGCATTTT. Protein sequence: CASSEDKGRERYQPQHF. The gene calls are TRBV2 and TRBJ1-5; D perhaps matches TRBD1 (5 bases). The CDR3 covers 17 residues. Germline CDR1 and CDR2: SNHLY and FYNNEI. V lost 1 base and J lost 5, with 18 bases in between.

The chain couples TRBV19 to TRBJ2-7; perhaps TRBD2 as D (5 bases). CDR1 is LNHDA, CDR2 SQIVND, per germline (reference sequence). The CDR3 covers 16 residues. V was clipped by 0 bases and J by 2 bases, with 14 bases between them. CDR3 nucleotides: TGTGCCAGTAGTATAGATCCCCGGCTAGCCCCCTACGAGCAGTACGTC. This encodes CASSIDPRLAPYEQYV.

The chain couples TRBV11-2 to TRBJ1-1; 8 bases are a match to TRBD1. The CDR3 runs to 15 residues. Per germline, CDR1 SGHAT and CDR2 FQNNGV. V trimming: 0 bases; J trimming: 2 bases; junction bases outside the gene matches: 2. CDR3 sequence reads: CASSLDQGANTEAFF. The CDR3 nucleotides are TGTGCCAGCAGCTTAGATCAGGGGGCCAACACTGAAGCTTTCTTT.

The J gene is TRBJ1-2, the V gene TRBV28, with 9 nucleotides matching TRBD1. Looked up from germline, CDR1 is MDHEN and CDR2 is SYDVKM. Trimming took 4 bases from V and 5 from J; bases not matched to a gene: 2. The CDR3 has 13 amino acids. The CDR3 sequence is CASSWTGEYGYTF. The CDR3 DNA reads TGTGCCAGCAGTTGGACAGGGGAATATGGCTACACCTTC.

The table lists this clone with a count of one. The chain is built from TRBV18 and TRBJ1-2, with 9 positions matching TRBD1. The CDR3 is 14 amino acids. Germline CDR1 is KGHSH and CDR2 is LQKENI. After removal of 5 bases from V and 2 bases from J, the junction contained 3 bases not matched to a gene. The CDR3 DNA is TGTGCCAGCTCAACAGGGACAGGGAACTATGGCTACACCTTC. Protein sequence: CASSTGTGNYGYTF.

The genes are TRBV5-1 and TRBJ1-1, with TRBD1 identical over 9 bases. From germline, CDR1 is SGHRS and CDR2 YFSETQ. The ends lost 8 bases at V and 3 bases at J; junction bases unmatched: 5. The CDR3 consists of 13 residues. CDR3 nucleotide sequence: TGCGCCAGTTTGGGGACAGGGCACACTGAAGCTTTCTTT. Encoded protein: CASLGTGHTEAFF.

The rearrangement links TRBV7-7 to TRBJ2-5, with D perhaps matching TRBD1 (5 bases). The CDR3 spans 14 residues. The germline V gene has CDR1 SSHAT and CDR2 FNYEAQ (reference sequence). The V and J ends lost 0 bases and 5 bases respectively, with 10 bases between them. The CDR3 sequence is CASSLAGAGETQYF. As DNA, the CDR3 is TGTGCCAGCAGCTTAGCAGGGGCTGGGGAGACCCAGTACTTC. Complete variable domain (other parts from reference TRBV7-7 and TRBJ2-5): GAGVSQSPRYKVTKRGQDVTLRCDPISSHATLYWYQQALGQGPEFLTYFNYEAQPDKSGLPSDRFSAERPEGSISTLTIQRTEQRDSAMYRCASSLAGAGETQYFGPGTRLLVL.

This chain joins TRBV11-2 and TRBJ2-3, with D possibly being TRBD1 (5 bases). This CDR3 region has 14 residues. Germline V CDR1 and CDR2: SGHAT, FQNNGV. V shed 2 bases and J shed 1 base, with 7 bases lying between them. The CDR3 DNA sequence: TGTGCCAGCAGCTTAAGGGGTGGCACAGATACGCAGTATTTT. Translating gives CASSLRGGTDTQYF.

V gene TRBV2 combines with J gene TRBJ1-4; D call uncertain. Germline V CDR1 and CDR2: SNHLY, FYNNEI. V was trimmed by 7 bases and J by 13 bases, leaving 13 bases between them. This CDR3 spans 11 amino acids. CDR3 in amino acids: CASTARGGLFF. In DNA form, the CDR3 reads TGTGCCAGCACCGCCCGAGGTGGACTGTTTTTT. The full variable domain, its missing parts supplied by reference TRBV2 and TRBJ1-4, is EPEVTQTPSHQVTQMGQEVILRCVPISNHLYFYWYRQILGQKVEFLVSFYNNEISEKSEIFDDQFSVERPDGSNFTLKIRSTKLEDSAMYFCASTARGGLFFGSGTQLSVL.

This clone appeared once. The rearrangement joins TRBV7-2 to TRBJ1-5; D is perhaps TRBD1 (5 bases). V gave up 5 bases and J gave up 0 bases, with 17 bases separating them. The CDR3 runs 17 residues. Germline CDR1 SGHTA, CDR2 FQGNSA. CDR3 nucleotides: TGTGCCAGCAGCCGGCGGAGGGGCGACTATAGCAATCAGCCCCAGCATTTT. Translation gives CASSRRRGDYSNQPQHF.

The chain recombines TRBV14 with TRBJ2-2; maybe TRBD1 (6 bases). CDR3 size: 15 residues. V dropped 1 base and J dropped 5 bases, with 11 bases sitting between them. Germline CDR1 reads SGHDN; CDR2 reads FVKESK. The CDR3 region is CASSQVGALTGELFF. CDR3 DNA sequence: TGTGCCAGCAGCCAAGTGGGGGCCTTAACCGGGGAGCTGTTTTTT. Full variable domain (rest looked up from reference TRBV14 and TRBJ2-2): EAGVTQFPSHSVIEKGQTVTLRCDPISGHDNLYWYRRVMGKEIKFLLHFVKESKQDESGMPNNRFLAERTGGTYSTLKVQPAELEDSGVYFCASSQVGALTGELFFGEGSRLTVL.

The rearrangement links TRBV7-3 to TRBJ2-5, with no clear D. Germline CDR1 is SGHTA and CDR2 is FQGTGA. Trimming pared 3 bases from V and 5 bases from J, leaving 10 bases between. The CDR3 runs 13 residues. The CDR3: CASSLGPRETQYF. The DNA for the CDR3 is TGTGCCAGCAGCTTGGGTCCTAGGGAGACCCAGTACTTC.

The chain is built from TRBV18 and TRBJ1-4; TRBD1 might be the D (5 bases). V lost 5 bases to trimming and J lost 6 bases, with 19 bases between them. This CDR3 spans 16 amino acids. CDR1 is KGHSH and CDR2 is LQKENI in the germline V gene. The CDR3 region is CASSDELGGLDEKLFF. DNA of the CDR3: TGTGCCAGCTCAGACGAGTTGGGGGGTTTGGATGAAAAACTGTTTTTT.

The chain employs TRBV24-1 and TRBJ1-5; D is uncertain. V lost 3 bases and J 4 bases, leaving 3 bases between the germline ends. Germline CDR1 KGHDR, CDR2 SFDVKD. This CDR3 is 12 amino acids long. The CDR3 reads CATSDTNQPQHF. For the CDR3, the DNA is TGTGCCACCAGTGATACTAATCAGCCCCAGCATTTT.

The V gene is TRBV19, the J gene TRBJ2-5, with D maybe TRBD1 (6 bases). Trimming pared 3 bases from V and 7 bases from J, leaving 15 bases between. From germline, CDR1 is LNHDA and CDR2 SQIVND (reference sequence). The CDR3 is made up of 14 amino acids. For the CDR3, the DNA is TGTGCCAGTAGTATGGTGGACAGCCTCGGGACCCAGTACTTC. This sequence encodes CASSMVDSLGTQYF.

The J gene is TRBJ2-5, the V gene TRBV5-1; unclear D gene. CDR1 SGHRS and CDR2 YFSETQ come from the germline V gene. The CDR3 is 13 amino acids. V lost 1 base to trimming and J lost 5 bases, with 9 bases between them. CDR3 sequence: CASSLNSRETQYF. CDR3 sequence (DNA): TGCGCCAGCAGCTTGAATAGCCGGGAGACCCAGTACTTC.

The chain has TRBV7-3 and TRBJ2-1; 11 bases match TRBD2. Germline V CDR1 and CDR2: SGHTA, FQGTGA. This CDR3 has 14 residues. The junction had 3 bases not matched to a gene; V was cut back by 5 bases and J by 6 bases. Here the CDR3 reads CASSRSGGANEQFF. The CDR3 bases are TGTGCCAGCAGCCGTAGCGGGGGGGCCAATGAGCAGTTCTTC. Together with reference TRBV7-3 and TRBJ2-1, the CDR3 gives the full variable domain: GAGVSQTPSNKVTEKGKYVELRCDPISGHTALYWYRQSLGQGPEFLIYFQGTGAADDSGLPNDRFFAVRPEGSVSTLKIQRTERGDSAVYLCASSRSGGANEQFFGPGTRLTVL.

This rearrangement joins TRBV21-1 to TRBJ2-7; TRBD1 is the table's D call, not checked against the DNA. TRBV21-1 is given as a pseudogene. The length of the CDR3 is 15 residues. The CDR3 region has the DNA TGTGCCAGCAGCAAGGGGGACAGGGGGCCGTACGAGCAGTACTTC. Residues: CASSKGDRGPYEQYF.

The table lists this clone with a count of one. The chain couples TRBV27 to TRBJ1-5; D remains unclear. The V end lost 6 bases, the J end lost 2 bases, and 11 bases lay between the germline ends. Germline CDR1 MNHEY, CDR2 SMNVEV (reference sequence). The CDR3 length is 14 residues. CDR3 DNA: TGTGCCAGCAGAGAGGGAGTGGGCAATCAGCCCCAGCATTTT. Translation gives CASREGVGNQPQHF.

V and J are TRBV11-3 and TRBJ2-1; 13 bases match TRBD2. V shed 5 bases and J 5 bases; nucleotides not matched to a gene: 9. The germline gives CDR1 SGHNT, CDR2 YENEEA. CDR3 length: 17 amino acids. This CDR3 reads CASSHGTSGGADNEQFF. CDR3 sequence (DNA): TGTGCCAGCAGCCATGGCACTAGCGGGGGGGCCGACAATGAGCAGTTCTTC.

This chain connects TRBV13 to TRBJ2-7; 8 bases agree with TRBD1. The ends lost 1 base at V and 3 bases at J; junction bases unmatched: 8. CDR1 and CDR2 from the germline V gene are PRHDT and FYEKMQ (reference sequence). The CDR3 covers 16 residues. CDR3 in amino acids: CASSLDRTGRDYEQYV. The CDR3 DNA reads as TGTGCCAGCAGCTTAGATCGGACAGGGCGTGACTACGAGCAGTACGTC.